This T cell receptor beta chain was recorded in a study of blood T cell repertoires in COVID-19. Study as a whole: From the United States, Italy and Spain came samples of acute and convalescent COVID-19.

Original methodology: Estimation of nucleated cell counts relied on the amplification of reference gene primers. Clones were read by immunoSEQ multiplex PCR, and TCRdb kept only the in-frame ones, dropping some. D and trimming were read from the DNA, whereas the V and J calls and clone size are those reported in that table. The sample has 280,000 or so clones, 80% to 90% seen once. CDR1 SGHAT and CDR2 FQDESV come from the germline V gene (reference sequence). CDR3 length: 15 amino acids. Trimming removed 3 bases from V and 4 bases from J, with 15 bases in between. The TCR was taken from a woman aged 50 to 60 who had recovered from COVID-19. The chain has TRBV11-1 and TRBJ1-2; D is perhaps TRBD1 (6 bases). The sample taken for sequencing was peripheral blood. The CDR3 nucleotides are TGTGCCAGCAGCTTGACCCCGGACAGCTCCTATGGCTACACCTTC. Protein sequence: CASSLTPDSSYGYTF.